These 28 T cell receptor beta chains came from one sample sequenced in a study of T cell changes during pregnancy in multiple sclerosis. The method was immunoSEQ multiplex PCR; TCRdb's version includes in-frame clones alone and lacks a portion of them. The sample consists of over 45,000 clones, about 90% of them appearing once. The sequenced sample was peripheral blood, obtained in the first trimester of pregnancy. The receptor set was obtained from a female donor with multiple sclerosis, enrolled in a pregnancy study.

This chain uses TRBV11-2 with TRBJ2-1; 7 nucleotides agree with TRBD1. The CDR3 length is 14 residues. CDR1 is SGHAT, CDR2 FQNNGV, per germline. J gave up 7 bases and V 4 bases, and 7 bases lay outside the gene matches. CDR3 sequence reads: CASSSGTVQNEQFF. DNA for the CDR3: TGTGCCAGCAGCTCCGGGACAGTACAGAATGAGCAGTTCTTC. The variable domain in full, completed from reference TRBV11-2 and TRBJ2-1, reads EAGVAQSPRYKIIEKRQSVAFWCNPISGHATLYWYQQILGQGPKLLIQFQNNGVVDDSQLPKDRFSAERLKGVDSTLKIQPAKLEDSAVYLCASSSGTVQNEQFFGPGTRLTVL.

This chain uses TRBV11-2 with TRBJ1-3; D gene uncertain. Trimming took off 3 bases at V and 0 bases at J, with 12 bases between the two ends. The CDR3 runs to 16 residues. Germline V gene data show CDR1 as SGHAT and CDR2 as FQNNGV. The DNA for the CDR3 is TGTGCCAGCAGCTTTAGCGGGATTAACTCTGGAAACACCATATATTTT. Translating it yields CASSFSGINSGNTIYF.

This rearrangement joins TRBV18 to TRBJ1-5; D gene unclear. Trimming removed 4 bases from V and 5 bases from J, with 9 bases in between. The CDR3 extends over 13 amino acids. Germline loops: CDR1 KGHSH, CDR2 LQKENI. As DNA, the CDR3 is TGTGCCAGCTCACTGGGCCAGGATCAGCCCCAGCATTTT. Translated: CASSLGQDQPQHF. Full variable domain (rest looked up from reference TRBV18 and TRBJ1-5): NAGVMQNPRHLVRRRGQEARLRCSPMKGHSHVYWYRQLPEEGLKFMVYLQKENIIDESGMPKERFSAEFPKEGPSILRIQQVVRGDSAAYFCASSLGQDQPQHFGDGTRLSIL.

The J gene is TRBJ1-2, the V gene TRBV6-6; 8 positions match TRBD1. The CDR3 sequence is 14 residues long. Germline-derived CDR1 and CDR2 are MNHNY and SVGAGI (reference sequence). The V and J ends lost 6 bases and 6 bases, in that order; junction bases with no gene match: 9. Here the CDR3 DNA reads TGTGCCAGCAGCCGTCGGACAGGGTGGGATGGCTACACCTTC. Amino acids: CASSRRTGWDGYTF.

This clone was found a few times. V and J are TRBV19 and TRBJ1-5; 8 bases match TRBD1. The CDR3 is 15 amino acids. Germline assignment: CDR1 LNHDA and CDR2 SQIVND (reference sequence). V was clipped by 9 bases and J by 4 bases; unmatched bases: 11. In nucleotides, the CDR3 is TGTGCCAGCCGCCCGGACAGGGCCCGGAATCAGCCCCAGCATTTT. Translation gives CASRPDRARNQPQHF.

For the CDR3, the DNA is TGTGCCAGCATATCACAGGGCTGGAACGAGCAGTACTTC. It encodes CASISQGWNEQYF. The V and J genes are TRBV6-1 and TRBJ2-7; a possible D gene is TRBD1 (6 bases). This CDR3 contains 13 residues. The germline CDR1 and CDR2 sequences are MNHNS and SASEGT. Trimming removed 7 bases from V and 5 bases from J, with 15 bases in between.

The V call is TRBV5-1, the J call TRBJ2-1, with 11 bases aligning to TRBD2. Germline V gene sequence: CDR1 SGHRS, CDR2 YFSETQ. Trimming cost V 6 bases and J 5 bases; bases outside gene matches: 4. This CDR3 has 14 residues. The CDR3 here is CASKKLAGDNEQFF. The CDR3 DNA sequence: TGCGCCAGCAAGAAACTAGCGGGGGACAATGAGCAGTTCTTC.

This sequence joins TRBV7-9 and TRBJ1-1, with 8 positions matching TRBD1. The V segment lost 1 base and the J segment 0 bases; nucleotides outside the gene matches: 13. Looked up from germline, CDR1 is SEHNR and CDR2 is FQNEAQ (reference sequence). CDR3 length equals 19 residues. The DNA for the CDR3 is TGTGCCAGCAGCTTAGTTAGTTATCCTCGGACAGGGCTGAACACTGAAGCTTTCTTT. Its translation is CASSLVSYPRTGLNTEAFF.

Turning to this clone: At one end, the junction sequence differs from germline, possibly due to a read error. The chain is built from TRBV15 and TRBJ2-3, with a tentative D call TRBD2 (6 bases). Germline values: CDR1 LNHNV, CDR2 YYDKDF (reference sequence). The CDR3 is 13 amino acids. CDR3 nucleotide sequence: TGTGCAACCAGCACGGGGGACACAGATACGCAGTATTTT. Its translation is CATSTGDTDTQYF.

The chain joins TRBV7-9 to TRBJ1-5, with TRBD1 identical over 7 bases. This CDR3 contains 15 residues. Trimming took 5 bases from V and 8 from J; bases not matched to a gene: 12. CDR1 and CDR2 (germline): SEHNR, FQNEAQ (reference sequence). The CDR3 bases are TGTGCCAGCAGCGGGGGACAGTCCTCGTCCGAGCCCCAGCATTTT. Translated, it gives CASSGGQSSSEPQHF.

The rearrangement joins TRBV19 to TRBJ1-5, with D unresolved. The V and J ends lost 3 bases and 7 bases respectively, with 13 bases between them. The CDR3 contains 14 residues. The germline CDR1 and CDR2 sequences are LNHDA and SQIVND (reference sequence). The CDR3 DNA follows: TGTGCCAGTAGTATCGGGGTCTCCAACCAGCCCCAGCATTTT. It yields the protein CASSIGVSNQPQHF.

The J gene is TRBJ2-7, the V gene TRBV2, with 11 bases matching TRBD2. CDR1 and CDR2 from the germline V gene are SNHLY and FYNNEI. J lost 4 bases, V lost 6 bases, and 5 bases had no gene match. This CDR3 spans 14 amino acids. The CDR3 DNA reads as TGTGCCAGCAGCTTAGCGGGGGGGCCTTACGAGCAGTACTTC. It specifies CASSLAGGPYEQYF.

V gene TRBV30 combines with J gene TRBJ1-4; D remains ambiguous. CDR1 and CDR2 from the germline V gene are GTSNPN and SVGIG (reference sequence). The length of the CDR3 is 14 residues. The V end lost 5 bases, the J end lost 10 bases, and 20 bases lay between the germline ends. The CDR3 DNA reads TGTGCCTGGGGATTAGCTTTCGACGAGGGAAAACTGTTTTTT. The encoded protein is CAWGLAFDEGKLFF.

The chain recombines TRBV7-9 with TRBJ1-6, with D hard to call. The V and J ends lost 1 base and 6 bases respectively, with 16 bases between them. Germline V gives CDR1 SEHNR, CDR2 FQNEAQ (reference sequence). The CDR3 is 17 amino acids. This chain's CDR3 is CASSLGHGSFGNSPLHF. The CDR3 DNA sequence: TGTGCCAGCAGCTTAGGCCACGGGTCTTTCGGTAATTCACCCCTCCACTTT.

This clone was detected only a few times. CDR3 sequence reads: CASSPRGTGILMNTEAFF. CDR3 coding DNA: TGTGCCAGCTCACCACGAGGGACAGGGATTCTCATGAACACTGAAGCTTTCTTT. This chain joins TRBV18 and TRBJ1-1; 9 positions match TRBD1. Germline V gene lookup returns CDR1 KGHSH and CDR2 LQKENI. With 1 base clipped from V and 0 bases from J, the junction kept 9 bases outside the gene matches. The CDR3 totals 18 residues.

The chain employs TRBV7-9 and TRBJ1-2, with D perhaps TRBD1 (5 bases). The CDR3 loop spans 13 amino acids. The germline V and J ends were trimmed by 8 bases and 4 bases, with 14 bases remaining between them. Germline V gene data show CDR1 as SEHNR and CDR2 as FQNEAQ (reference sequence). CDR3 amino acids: CASAKGQAYGYTF. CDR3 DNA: TGTGCCAGCGCGAAGGGGCAGGCCTATGGCTACACCTTC.

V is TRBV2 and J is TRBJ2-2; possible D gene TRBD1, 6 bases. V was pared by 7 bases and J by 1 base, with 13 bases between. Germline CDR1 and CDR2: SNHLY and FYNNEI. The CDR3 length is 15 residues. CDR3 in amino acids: CASTVSTGNTGELFF. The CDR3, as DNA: TGTGCCAGCACGGTCTCGACAGGGAACACCGGGGAGCTGTTTTTT.

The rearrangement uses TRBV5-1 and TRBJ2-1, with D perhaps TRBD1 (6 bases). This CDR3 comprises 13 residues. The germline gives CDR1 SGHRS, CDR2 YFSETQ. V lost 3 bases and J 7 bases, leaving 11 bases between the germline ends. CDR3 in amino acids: CASSSQGRNEQFF. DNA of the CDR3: TGCGCCAGCAGCTCCCAGGGGCGTAATGAGCAGTTCTTC. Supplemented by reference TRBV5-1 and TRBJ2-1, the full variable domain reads KAGVTQTPRYLIKTRGQQVTLSCSPISGHRSVSWYQQTPGQGLQFLFEYFSETQRNKGNFPGRFSGRQFSNSRSEMNVSTLELGDSALYLCASSSQGRNEQFFGPGTRLTVL.

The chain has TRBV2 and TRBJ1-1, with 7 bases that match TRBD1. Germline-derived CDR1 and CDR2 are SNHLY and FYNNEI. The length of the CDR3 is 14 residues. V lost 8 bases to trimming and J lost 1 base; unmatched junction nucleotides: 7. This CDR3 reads CASWRGLWNTEAFF. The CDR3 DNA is TGTGCCAGCTGGAGGGGGCTGTGGAACACTGAAGCTTTCTTT. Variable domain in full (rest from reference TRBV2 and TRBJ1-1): EPEVTQTPSHQVTQMGQEVILRCVPISNHLYFYWYRQILGQKVEFLVSFYNNEISEKSEIFDDQFSVERPDGSNFTLKIRSTKLEDSAMYFCASWRGLWNTEAFFGQGTRLTVV.

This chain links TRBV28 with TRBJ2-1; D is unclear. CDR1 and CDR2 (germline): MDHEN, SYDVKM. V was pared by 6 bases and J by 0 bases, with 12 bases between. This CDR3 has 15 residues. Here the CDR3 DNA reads TGTGCCAGCAGGCGAAACTTGAACTCCTACAATGAGCAGTTCTTC. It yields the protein CASRRNLNSYNEQFF.

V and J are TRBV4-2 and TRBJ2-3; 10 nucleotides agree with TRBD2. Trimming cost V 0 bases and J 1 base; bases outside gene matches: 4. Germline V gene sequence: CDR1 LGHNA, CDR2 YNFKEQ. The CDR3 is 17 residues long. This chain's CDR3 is CASSQDWSGGGTDTQYF. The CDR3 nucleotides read TGTGCCAGCAGCCAAGATTGGAGCGGGGGGGGCACAGATACGCAGTATTTT.

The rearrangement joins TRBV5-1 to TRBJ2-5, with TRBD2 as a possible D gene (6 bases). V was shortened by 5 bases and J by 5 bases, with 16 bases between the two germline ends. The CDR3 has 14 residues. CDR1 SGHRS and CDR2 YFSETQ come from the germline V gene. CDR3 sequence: CASSQGLGGETQYF. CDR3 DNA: TGCGCCAGCAGTCAGGGACTGGGCGGGGAGACCCAGTACTTC.

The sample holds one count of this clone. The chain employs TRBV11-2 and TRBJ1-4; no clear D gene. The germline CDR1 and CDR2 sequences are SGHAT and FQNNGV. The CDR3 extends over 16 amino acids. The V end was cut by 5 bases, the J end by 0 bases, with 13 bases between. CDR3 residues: CASSPFPSATNEKLFF. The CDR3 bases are TGTGCCAGCAGCCCCTTCCCCAGTGCAACTAATGAAAAACTGTTTTTT.

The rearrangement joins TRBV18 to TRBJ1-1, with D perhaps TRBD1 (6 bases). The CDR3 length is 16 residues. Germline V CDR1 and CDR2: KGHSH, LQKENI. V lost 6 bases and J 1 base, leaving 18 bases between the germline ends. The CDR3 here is CASSRSRGGGNTEAFF. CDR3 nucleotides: TGTGCCAGCTCGCGCAGCAGGGGTGGAGGGAACACTGAAGCTTTCTTT.

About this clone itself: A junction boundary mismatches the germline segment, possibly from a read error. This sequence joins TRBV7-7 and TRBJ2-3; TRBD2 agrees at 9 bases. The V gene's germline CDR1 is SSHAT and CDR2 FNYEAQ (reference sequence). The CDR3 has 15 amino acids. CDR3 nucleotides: TGTGCTAGCAGCCCGACTAGCGGCGCTACAGATACGCAGTATTTT. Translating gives CASSPTSGATDTQYF.

The CDR3 loop reads CASSYPGAEQYF. Here the CDR3 DNA reads TGCGCCAGCAGCTACCCAGGGGCCGAGCAGTACTTC. This sequence joins TRBV5-1 and TRBJ2-7; the D gene is possibly TRBD1 (6 bases). Trimming took 3 bases from V and 6 from J, leaving 10 bases between them. Germline CDR1 and CDR2: SGHRS and YFSETQ. CDR3 length equals 12 residues.

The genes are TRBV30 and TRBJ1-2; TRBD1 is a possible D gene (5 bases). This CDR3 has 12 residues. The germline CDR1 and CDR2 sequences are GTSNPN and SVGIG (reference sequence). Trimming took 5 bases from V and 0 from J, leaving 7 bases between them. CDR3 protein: CAWDRANYGYTF. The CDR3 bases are TGTGCCTGGGACAGAGCTAACTATGGCTACACCTTC.

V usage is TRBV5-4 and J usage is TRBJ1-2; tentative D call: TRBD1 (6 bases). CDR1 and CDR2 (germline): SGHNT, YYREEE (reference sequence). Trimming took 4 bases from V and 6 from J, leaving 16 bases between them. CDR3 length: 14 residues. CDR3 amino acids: CASSPQGSRDGYTF. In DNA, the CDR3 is TGTGCCAGCAGCCCACAGGGTTCGAGGGATGGCTACACCTTC.